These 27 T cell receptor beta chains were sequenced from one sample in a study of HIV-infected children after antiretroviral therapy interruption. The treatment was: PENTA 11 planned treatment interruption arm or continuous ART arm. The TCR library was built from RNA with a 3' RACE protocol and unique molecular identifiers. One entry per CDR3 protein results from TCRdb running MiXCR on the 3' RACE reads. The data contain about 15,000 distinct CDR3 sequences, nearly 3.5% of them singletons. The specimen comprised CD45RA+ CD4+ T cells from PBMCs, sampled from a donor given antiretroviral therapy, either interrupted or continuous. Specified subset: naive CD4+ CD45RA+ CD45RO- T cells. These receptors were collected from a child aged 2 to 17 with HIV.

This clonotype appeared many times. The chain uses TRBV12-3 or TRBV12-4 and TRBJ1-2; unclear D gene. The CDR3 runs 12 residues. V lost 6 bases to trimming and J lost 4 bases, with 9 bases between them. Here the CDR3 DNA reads TGTGCCAGCAGCGTAGAGCTCTATGGCTACACCTTC. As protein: CASSVELYGYTF.

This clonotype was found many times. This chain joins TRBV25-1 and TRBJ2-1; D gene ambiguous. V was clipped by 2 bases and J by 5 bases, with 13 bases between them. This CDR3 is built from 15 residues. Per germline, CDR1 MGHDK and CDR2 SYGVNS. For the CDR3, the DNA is TGTGCCAGCAGTGAAACCCAGCTAATCAACAATGAGCAGTTCTTC. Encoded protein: CASSETQLINNEQFF.

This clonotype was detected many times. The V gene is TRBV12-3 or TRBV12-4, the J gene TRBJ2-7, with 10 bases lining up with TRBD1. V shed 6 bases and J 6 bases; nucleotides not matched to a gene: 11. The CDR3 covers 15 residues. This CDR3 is CASRRGTGDCSEQYF. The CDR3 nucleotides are TGTGCCAGCAGGCGAGGGACAGGGGATTGTAGCGAGCAGTACTTC.

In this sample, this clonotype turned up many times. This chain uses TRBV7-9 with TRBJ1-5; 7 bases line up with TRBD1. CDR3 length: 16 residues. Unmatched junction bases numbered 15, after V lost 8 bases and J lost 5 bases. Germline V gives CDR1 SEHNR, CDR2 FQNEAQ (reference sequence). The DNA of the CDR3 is TGTGCCAGCGTCTCCGCGTTGACAGGGCCTGATCAGCCCCAGCATTTT. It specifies CASVSALTGPDQPQHF.

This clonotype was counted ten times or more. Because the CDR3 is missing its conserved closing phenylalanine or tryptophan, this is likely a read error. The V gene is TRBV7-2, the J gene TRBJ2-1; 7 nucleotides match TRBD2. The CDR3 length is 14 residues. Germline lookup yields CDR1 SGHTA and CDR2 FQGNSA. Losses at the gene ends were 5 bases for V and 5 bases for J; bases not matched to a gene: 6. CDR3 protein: CASSPRAGDNEQFL. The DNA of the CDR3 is TGTGCCAGCAGCCCCCGGGCGGGGGACAATGAGCAGTTCCTC.

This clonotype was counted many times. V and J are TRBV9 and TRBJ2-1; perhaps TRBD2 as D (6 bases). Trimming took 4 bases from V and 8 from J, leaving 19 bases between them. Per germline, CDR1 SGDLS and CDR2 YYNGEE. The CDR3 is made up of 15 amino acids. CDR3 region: CASSLLVGGFDEQFF. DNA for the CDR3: TGTGCCAGCAGCCTTCTGGTCGGGGGTTTTGATGAGCAGTTCTTC.

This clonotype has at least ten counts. CDR3 coding DNA: TGCGCCAGCAGAGAAGAGTCCTACGAGCAGTACTTC. Its translation: CASREESYEQYF. The chain couples TRBV5-1 to TRBJ2-7; D remains ambiguous. The V gene lost 5 bases and the J gene lost 1 base, with 7 bases spanning the gap. Germline V lookup: CDR1 SGHRS, CDR2 YFSETQ. The CDR3 has 12 amino acids.

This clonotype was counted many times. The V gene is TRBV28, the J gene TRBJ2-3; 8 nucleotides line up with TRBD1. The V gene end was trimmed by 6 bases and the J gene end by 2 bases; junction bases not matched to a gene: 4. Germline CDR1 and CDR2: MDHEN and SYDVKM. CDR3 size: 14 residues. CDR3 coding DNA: TGTGCCAGCAGGGGGGGACAGGCCACAGATACGCAGTATTTT. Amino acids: CASRGGQATDTQYF.

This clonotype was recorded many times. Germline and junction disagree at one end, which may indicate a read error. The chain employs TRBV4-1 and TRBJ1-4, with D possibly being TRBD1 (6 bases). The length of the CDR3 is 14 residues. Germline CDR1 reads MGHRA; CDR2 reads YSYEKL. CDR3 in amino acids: CASSQGRGREKLFF. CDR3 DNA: TGCGCCAGCAGTCAAGGCAGGGGCAGGGAAAAACTGTTTTTT.

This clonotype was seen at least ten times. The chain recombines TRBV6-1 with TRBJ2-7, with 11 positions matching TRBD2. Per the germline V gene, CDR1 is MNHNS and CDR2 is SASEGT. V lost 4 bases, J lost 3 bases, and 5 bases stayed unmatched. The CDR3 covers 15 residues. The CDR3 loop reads CASSGGLAAFYEQYF. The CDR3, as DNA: TGTGCCAGCAGTGGGGGACTAGCGGCCTTCTACGAGCAGTACTTC.

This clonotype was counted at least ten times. The DNA for the CDR3 is TGTGCCAGCAGTGCCGGGGGGACAGGCTCCTACGAGCAGTACTTC. It codes for CASSAGGTGSYEQYF. The chain uses TRBV25-1 and TRBJ2-7, with a weak D call TRBD1 (8 bases). The CDR3 totals 15 residues. In germline, CDR1 is MGHDK, CDR2 SYGVNS. V was trimmed by 4 bases and J by 0 bases, leaving 13 bases between them.

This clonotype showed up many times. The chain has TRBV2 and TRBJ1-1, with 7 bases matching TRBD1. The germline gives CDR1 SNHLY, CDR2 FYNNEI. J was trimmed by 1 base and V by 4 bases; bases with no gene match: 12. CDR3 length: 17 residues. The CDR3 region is CASSASPSGGWNTEAFF. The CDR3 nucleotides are TGTGCCAGCAGTGCCTCCCCTTCAGGGGGATGGAACACTGAAGCTTTCTTT.

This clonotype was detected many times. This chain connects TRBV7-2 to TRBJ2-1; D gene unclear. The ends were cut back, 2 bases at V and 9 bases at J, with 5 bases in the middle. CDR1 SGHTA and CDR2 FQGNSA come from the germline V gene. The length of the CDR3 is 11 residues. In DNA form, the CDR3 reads TGTGCCAGCAGCTTAAAGGGTGAGCAGTTCTTC. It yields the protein CASSLKGEQFF.

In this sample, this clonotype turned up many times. The CDR3 nucleotides are TGTGCCACTCGAGGGAGCTCCTATAATTCACCCCTCCACTTT. Protein sequence: CATRGSSYNSPLHF. This rearrangement joins TRBV6-5 to TRBJ1-6, with D uncertain. The V end was cut by 10 bases, the J end by 0 bases, with 10 bases between. The CDR3 contains 14 residues. CDR1 and CDR2 (germline): MNHEY, SVGAGI.

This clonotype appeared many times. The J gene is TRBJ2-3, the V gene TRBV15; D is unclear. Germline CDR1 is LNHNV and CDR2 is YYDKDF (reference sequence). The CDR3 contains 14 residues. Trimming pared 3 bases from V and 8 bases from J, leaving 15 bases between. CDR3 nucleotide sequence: TGTGCCACCAGCAGTCCGCCCCCTTGGGGTACGCAGTATTTT. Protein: CATSSPPPWGTQYF. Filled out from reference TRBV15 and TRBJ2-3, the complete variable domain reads DAMVIQNPRYQVTQFGKPVTLSCSQTLNHNVMYWYQQKSSQAPKLLFHYYDKDFNNEADTPDNFQSRRPNTSFCFLDIRSPGLGDTAMYLCATSSPPPWGTQYFGPGTRLTVL.

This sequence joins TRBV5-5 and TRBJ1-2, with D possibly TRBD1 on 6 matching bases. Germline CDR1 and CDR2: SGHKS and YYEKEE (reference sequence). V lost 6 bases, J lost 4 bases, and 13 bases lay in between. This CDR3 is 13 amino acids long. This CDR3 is CASINGTLYGYTF. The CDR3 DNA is TGTGCCAGCATTAACGGGACACTCTATGGCTACACCTTC.

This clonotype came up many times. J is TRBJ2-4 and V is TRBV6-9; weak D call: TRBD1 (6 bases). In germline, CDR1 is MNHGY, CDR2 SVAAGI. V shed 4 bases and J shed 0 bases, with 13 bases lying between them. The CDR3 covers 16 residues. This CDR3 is CASSLRGQLAKNIQYF. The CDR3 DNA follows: TGTGCCAGCAGTTTACGTGGACAGCTAGCCAAAAACATTCAGTACTTC.

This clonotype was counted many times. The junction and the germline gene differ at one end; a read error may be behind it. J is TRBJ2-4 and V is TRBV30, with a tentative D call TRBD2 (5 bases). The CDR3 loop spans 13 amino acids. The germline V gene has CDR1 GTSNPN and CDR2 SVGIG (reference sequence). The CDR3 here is CAWTQDWGNTLYF. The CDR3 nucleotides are TGTGCCTGGACTCAGGACTGGGGAAACACCTTGTACTTT. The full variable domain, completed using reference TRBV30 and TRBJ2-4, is SQTIHQWPATLVQPVGSPLSLECTVEGTSNPNLYWYRQAAGRGLQLLFYSVGIGQISSEVPQNLSASRPQDRQFILSSKKLLLSDSGFYLCAWTQDWGNTLYFGAGTRLSVL.

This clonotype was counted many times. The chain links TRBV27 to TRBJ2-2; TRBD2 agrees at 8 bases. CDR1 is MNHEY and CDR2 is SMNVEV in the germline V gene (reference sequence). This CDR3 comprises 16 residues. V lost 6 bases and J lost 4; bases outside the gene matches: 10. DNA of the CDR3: TGTGCCAGCAGAGGACTAGCCGCCAAAATCACCGGGGAGCTGTTTTTT. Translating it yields CASRGLAAKITGELFF.

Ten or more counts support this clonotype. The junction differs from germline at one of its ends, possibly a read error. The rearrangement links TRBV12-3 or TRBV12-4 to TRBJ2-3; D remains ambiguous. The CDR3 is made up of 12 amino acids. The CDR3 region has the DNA TGTGCCAGCAGGGCAGGTGCAGAAACGCTGTATTTT. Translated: CASRAGAETLYF.

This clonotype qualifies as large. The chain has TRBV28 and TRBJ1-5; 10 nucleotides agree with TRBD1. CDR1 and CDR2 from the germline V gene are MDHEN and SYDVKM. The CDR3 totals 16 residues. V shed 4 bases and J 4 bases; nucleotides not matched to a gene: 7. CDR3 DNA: TGTGCCAGCAGTTCAGGACAGGGGGTAGGGAATCAGCCCCAGCATTTT. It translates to CASSSGQGVGNQPQHF.

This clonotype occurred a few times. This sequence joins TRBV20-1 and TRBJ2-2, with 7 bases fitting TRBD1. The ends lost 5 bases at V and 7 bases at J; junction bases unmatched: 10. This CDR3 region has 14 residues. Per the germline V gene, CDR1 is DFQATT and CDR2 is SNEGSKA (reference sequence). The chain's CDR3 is CSAPRDRDLGELFF. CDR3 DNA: TGCAGTGCTCCCCGGGACAGAGATCTCGGGGAGCTGTTTTTT.

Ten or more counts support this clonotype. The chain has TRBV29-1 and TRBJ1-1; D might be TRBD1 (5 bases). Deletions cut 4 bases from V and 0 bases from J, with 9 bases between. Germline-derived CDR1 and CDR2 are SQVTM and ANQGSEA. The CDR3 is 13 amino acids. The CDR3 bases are TGCAGCGTTGTGCGACAGATGAACACTGAAGCTTTCTTT. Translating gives CSVVRQMNTEAFF.

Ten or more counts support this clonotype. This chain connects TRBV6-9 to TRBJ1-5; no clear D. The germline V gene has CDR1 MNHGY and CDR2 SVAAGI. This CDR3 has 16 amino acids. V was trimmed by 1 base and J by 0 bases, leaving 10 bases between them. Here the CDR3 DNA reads TGTGCCAGCAGTTATTTCGGCAGAAATAGCAATCAGCCCCAGCATTTT. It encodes CASSYFGRNSNQPQHF.

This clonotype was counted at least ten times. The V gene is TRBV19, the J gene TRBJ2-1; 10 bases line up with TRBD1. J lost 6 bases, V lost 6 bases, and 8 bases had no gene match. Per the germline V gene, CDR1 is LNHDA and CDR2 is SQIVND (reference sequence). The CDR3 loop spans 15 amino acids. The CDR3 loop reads CASSRPGQGTNEQFF. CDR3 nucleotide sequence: TGTGCCAGTAGCCGTCCGGGACAGGGGACCAATGAGCAGTTCTTC.

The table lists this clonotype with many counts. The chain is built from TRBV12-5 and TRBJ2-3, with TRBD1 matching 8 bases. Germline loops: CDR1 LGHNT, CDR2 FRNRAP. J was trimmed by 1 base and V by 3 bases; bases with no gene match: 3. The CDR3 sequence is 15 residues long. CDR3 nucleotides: TGTGCTAGTGGTTTAGAACAGGGGGGCACAGATACGCAGTATTTT. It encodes CASGLEQGGTDTQYF. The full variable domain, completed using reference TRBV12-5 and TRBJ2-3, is DARVTQTPRHKVTEMGQEVTMRCQPILGHNTVFWYRQTMMQGLELLAYFRNRAPLDDSGMPKDRFSAEMPDATLATLKIQPSEPRDSAVYFCASGLEQGGTDTQYFGPGTRLTVL.

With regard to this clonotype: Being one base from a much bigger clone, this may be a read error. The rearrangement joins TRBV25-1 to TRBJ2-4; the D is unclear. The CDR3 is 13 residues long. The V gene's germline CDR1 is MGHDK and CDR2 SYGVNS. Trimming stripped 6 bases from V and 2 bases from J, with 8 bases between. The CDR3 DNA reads TGTGCCAGCAGGGCTTCATCCAAAAACATTCAGTACTTC. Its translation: CASRASSKNIQYF.